The entry below describes one T cell receptor beta chain. The target antigen is unknown. Only in-frame clones appear in the TCRdb table, and some are missing; sequencing was by immunoSEQ multiplex PCR. The sample lists about 140,000 clones; 80% to 95% were seen once. There are 15 residues in the CDR3. V was trimmed by 5 bases and J by 6 bases, leaving 19 bases between them. Germline CDR1 is SGHTA and CDR2 is FQGNSA. This sample is drawn from a study of T cell responses to AZD1222 COVID-19 vaccine. Timing groups of about 4 and about 12 weeks for second doses were pooled. Study observations and caveats: After the peak T cell response, and only then, were repertoires sampled. The donors showed a predominance of white British ancestry and of females, with possible underestimation of clonal diversity. Spike-specific TCR breadth and depth went up after people got two AZD1222 doses.

This receptor was taken from an adult who received the AZD1222 COVID-19 vaccine. Sequenced material: peripheral blood, taken 28 days after the second AZD1222 dose. The J gene is TRBJ1-2, the V gene TRBV7-2; a possible D gene is TRBD1 (6 bases). Here the CDR3 DNA reads TGTGCCAGCAGCACCCCCCTCGGGGGCGCAGATGGCTACACCTTC. The encoded protein is CASSTPLGGADGYTF. The full variable domain, completed using reference TRBV7-2 and TRBJ1-2, is GAGVSQSPSNKVTEKGKDVELRCDPISGHTALYWYRQSLGQGLEFLIYFQGNSAPDKSGLPSDRFSAERTGGSVSTLTIQRTQQEDSAVYLCASSTPLGGADGYTFGSGTRLTVV.